This TCR beta chain is from a study of early stage breast cancer tumors. Study details: Invasive lobular carcinomas made up about 30% of the 12 ER+/PR+/HER2- tumors. Average read coverage per sample was 7.5 to 10-fold.

The study's findings and limits: Compared with adjacent normal breast tissue, tumors showed 2 to 3-fold greater T cell density and higher clonality.

Points on this clone: Antigen specificity is unknown.

The CDR3 spans 15 residues. The germline V gene has CDR1 SGHKS and CDR2 YYEKEE (reference sequence). V was pared by 0 bases and J by 3 bases, with 5 bases of the junction left unmatched. Assay used: immunoSEQ multiplex PCR; TCRdb lists only in-frame clones, some missing. The sample shows tens of thousands of clones, about 83% of them seen only once. The chain joins TRBV5-5 to TRBJ1-1; 7 nucleotides align to TRBD1. This TCR derives from a person aged 50-59 years with breast cancer. The sequencing sample was made of blood. The DNA for the CDR3 is TGTGCCAGCAGCTTGGGACAGGGATTATACACTGAAGCTTTCTTT. Encoded protein: CASSLGQGLYTEAFF. The complete variable domain, with remaining parts taken from reference TRBV5-5 and TRBJ1-1, reads DAGVTQSPTHLIKTRGQQVTLRCSPISGHKSVSWYQQVLGQGPQFIFQYYEKEERGRGNFPDRFSARQFPNYSSELNVNALLLGDSALYLCASSLGQGLYTEAFFGQGTRLTVV.